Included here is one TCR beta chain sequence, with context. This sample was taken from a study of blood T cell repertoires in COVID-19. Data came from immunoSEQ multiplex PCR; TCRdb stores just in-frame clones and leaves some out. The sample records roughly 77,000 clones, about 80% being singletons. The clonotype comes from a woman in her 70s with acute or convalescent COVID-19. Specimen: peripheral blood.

The CDR3 DNA reads TGTGCCAGCAGCCAAACAGGTTATCAGCCCCAGCATTTT. Its translation: CASSQTGYQPQHF. V is TRBV27 and J is TRBJ1-5; D is perhaps TRBD1 (5 bases). CDR3 length: 13 amino acids. Looked up from germline, CDR1 is MNHEY and CDR2 is SMNVEV (reference sequence). V lost 6 bases to trimming and J lost 5 bases, with 11 bases between them.